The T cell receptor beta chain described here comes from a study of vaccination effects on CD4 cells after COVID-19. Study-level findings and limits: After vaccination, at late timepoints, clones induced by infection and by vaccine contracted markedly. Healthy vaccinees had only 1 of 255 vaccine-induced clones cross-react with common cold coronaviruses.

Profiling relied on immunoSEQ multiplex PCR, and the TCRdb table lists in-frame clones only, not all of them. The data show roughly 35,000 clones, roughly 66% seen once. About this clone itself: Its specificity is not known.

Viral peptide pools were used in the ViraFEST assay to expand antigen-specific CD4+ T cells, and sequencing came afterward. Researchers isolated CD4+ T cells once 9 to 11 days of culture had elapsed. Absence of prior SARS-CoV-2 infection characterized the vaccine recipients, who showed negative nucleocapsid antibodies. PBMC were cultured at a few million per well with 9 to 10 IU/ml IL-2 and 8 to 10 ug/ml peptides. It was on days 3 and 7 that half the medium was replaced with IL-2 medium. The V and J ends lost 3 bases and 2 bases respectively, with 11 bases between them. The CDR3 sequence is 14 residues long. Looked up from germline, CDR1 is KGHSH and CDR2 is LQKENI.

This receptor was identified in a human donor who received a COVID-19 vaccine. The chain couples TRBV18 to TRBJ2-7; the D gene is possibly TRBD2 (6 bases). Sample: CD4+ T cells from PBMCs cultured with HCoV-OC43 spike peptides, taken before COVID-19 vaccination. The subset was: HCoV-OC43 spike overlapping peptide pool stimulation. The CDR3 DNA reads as TGTGCCAGCTCACCCGACAGCGGGCCCTACGAGCAGTACTTC. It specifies CASSPDSGPYEQYF.